This paragraph reports one T cell receptor beta chain. Its antigen is still unknown. This sample was included in a study of cytotoxic CD8 clonotypes in ibrutinib-treated CLL. Turning to the study itself: Patient counts were ten to eleven relapsed/refractory, about 14 treatment-naive and under 18 IGHV unmutated.

Sequenced by immunoSEQ multiplex PCR; TCRdb stores in-frame clones only, minus some. The table has about 130,000 clones, roughly 83% seen once. CDR3 length: 14 amino acids. Study-level results: Clonality rose at ibrutinib response and fell back toward baseline at progression. Baseline levels of clonality went above those of age-matched healthy donors and moved with circulating CD8+ T-cell counts.

This TCR came from a human donor with chronic lymphocytic leukemia. This sample comprised PBMCs, obtained after 12 months of ibrutinib treatment. The chain uses TRBV21-1 and TRBJ2-1; the D call in the table, TRBD1, was not verified against the DNA. TRBV21-1 represents a pseudogene. CDR3 in amino acids: CASLTGTGDNEQFF. In DNA form, the CDR3 reads TGTGCCAGCTTAACCGGGACAGGGGACAATGAGCAGTTCTTC.